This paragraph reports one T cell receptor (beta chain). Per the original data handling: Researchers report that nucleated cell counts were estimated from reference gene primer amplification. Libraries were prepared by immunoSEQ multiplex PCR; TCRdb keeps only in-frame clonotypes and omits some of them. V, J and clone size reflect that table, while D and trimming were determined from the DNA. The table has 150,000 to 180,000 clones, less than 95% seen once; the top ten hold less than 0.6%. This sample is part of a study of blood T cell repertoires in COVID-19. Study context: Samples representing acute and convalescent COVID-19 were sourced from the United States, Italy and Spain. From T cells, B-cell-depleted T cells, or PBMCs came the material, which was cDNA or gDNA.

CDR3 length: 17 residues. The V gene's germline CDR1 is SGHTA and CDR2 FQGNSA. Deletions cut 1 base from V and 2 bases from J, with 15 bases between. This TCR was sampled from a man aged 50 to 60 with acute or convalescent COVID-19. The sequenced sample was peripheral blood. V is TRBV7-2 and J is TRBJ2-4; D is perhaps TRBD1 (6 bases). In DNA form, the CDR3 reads TGTGCCAGCAGCTTAGGTCTGGGGGCTACTTCCAAAAACATTCAGTACTTC. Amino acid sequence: CASSLGLGATSKNIQYF.